These 26 T cell receptor beta chains were sequenced from one sample in a study of T cell responses to AZD1222 COVID-19 vaccine. Sequencing was performed with immunoSEQ multiplex PCR; in TCRdb, only in-frame clones are kept and a portion is missing. The sample shows around 97,000 clones, 91% of them seen only once. Source: peripheral blood, taken on day 0 of AZD1222 vaccination. All receptors come from an adult in good health.

This chain uses TRBV18 with TRBJ1-1; D gene uncertain. Between the trimmed V and J ends, which lost 2 bases and 6 bases, there was a span of 7 bases. This CDR3 has 12 amino acids. The germline gives CDR1 KGHSH, CDR2 LQKENI. The CDR3 nucleotides are TGTGCCAGCTCACCAAGGAGCCCTGAAGCTTTCTTT. It specifies CASSPRSPEAFF.

This chain connects TRBV28 to TRBJ2-1; D remains unclear. Trimming took 3 bases from V and 8 from J, leaving 14 bases between them. Per the germline V gene, CDR1 is MDHEN and CDR2 is SYDVKM. This CDR3 has 14 residues. The CDR3 here is CASSLTRIRHEQFF. In DNA, the CDR3 is TGTGCCAGCAGTTTGACCAGGATTCGCCATGAGCAGTTCTTC.

This chain uses TRBV18 with TRBJ2-5; weak D call: TRBD2 (5 bases). The V gene lost 3 bases and the J gene lost 4 bases, with 15 bases spanning the gap. Germline V gene data show CDR1 as KGHSH and CDR2 as LQKENI. The CDR3 is 15 residues long. The CDR3, as DNA: TGTGCCAGCTCACCGGACTTAACCATCGGAGAGACCCAGTACTTC. Its translation: CASSPDLTIGETQYF.

This clone was detected only once. The rearrangement links TRBV5-1 to TRBJ2-1; 8 bases map to TRBD1. Trimming removed 4 bases from V and 2 bases from J; junction bases left unmatched: 2. Germline V gene sequence: CDR1 SGHRS, CDR2 YFSETQ. This CDR3 is 14 amino acids long. DNA for the CDR3: TGCGCCAGCAGCCGGACAGGGCCCTACAATGAGCAGTTCTTC. Amino acid sequence: CASSRTGPYNEQFF.

The chain recombines TRBV7-9 with TRBJ1-4; 7 nucleotides match TRBD1. The CDR3 is made up of 14 amino acids. V lost 6 bases, J lost 2 bases, and 3 bases stayed unmatched. CDR1 SEHNR and CDR2 FQNEAQ come from the germline V gene (reference sequence). CDR3 sequence reads: CASRLQGTNEKLFF. DNA for the CDR3: TGTGCCAGCAGGTTACAGGGGACTAATGAAAAACTGTTTTTT.

The CDR3 DNA follows: TGTGCCAGCAGTCCCGGACTAGCATCGACCTACGAGCAGTACTTC. It codes for CASSPGLASTYEQYF. The rearrangement joins TRBV27 to TRBJ2-7; 8 nucleotides agree with TRBD2. The germline V gene has CDR1 MNHEY and CDR2 SMNVEV (reference sequence). There are 15 residues in the CDR3. V shed 5 bases, J shed 2 bases, and the junction held 8 bases outside the gene matches.

The gene calls are TRBV5-1 and TRBJ2-1; 7 bases are shared with TRBD2. The germline gives CDR1 SGHRS, CDR2 YFSETQ. V dropped 0 bases and J dropped 2; count of bases not matched to a gene: 5. The CDR3 has 16 amino acids. The CDR3 nucleotides read TGCGCCAGCAGCTTGGTGGCGGGAGTGGCCTACAATGAGCAGTTCTTC. Residues: CASSLVAGVAYNEQFF.

This chain connects TRBV20-1 to TRBJ1-4; D is possibly TRBD1 (6 bases). Between the trimmed V and J ends, which lost 5 bases and 0 bases, there was a span of 19 bases. The CDR3 totals 17 residues. Germline loops: CDR1 DFQATT, CDR2 SNEGSKA (reference sequence). The CDR3 reads CSAGDRSLSTTNEKLFF. The CDR3 bases are TGCAGTGCTGGTGACAGGTCTCTCTCGACAACTAATGAAAAACTGTTTTTT.

The chain couples TRBV28 to TRBJ1-5; no clear D gene. Germline CDR1 and CDR2: MDHEN and SYDVKM. The CDR3 runs to 15 residues. V lost 7 bases to trimming and J lost 3 bases, with 16 bases between them. CDR3 sequence: CASIERVSPNQPQHF. CDR3 nucleotides: TGTGCCAGCATTGAGAGGGTGAGCCCCAATCAGCCCCAGCATTTT.

The chain joins TRBV5-1 to TRBJ1-4; D is uncertain. CDR3 size: 14 residues. Deletions cut 5 bases from V and 0 bases from J, with 8 bases between. Germline assignment: CDR1 SGHRS and CDR2 YFSETQ. CDR3 sequence reads: CASRMAATNEKLFF. CDR3 sequence (DNA): TGCGCCAGCAGGATGGCAGCAACTAATGAAAAACTGTTTTTT.

This clone was seen once. The chain joins TRBV12-3 or TRBV12-4 to TRBJ2-7; D uncertain. Between the trimmed V and J ends, which lost 10 bases and 6 bases, there was a span of 13 bases. The CDR3 consists of 11 residues. The CDR3 loop reads CATSYGGEQYF. The CDR3, as DNA: TGTGCCACATCGTACGGTGGCGAGCAGTACTTC.

The chain couples TRBV7-2 to TRBJ1-2, with unresolved D. The CDR3 has 11 residues. V lost 5 bases and J lost 1, with 2 bases in between. CDR1 is SGHTA and CDR2 is FQGNSA in the germline V gene. CDR3 DNA sequence: TGTGCCAGCAGCCGTAACTATGGCTACACCTTC. Protein sequence: CASSRNYGYTF.

This clone was seen once. The chain is built from TRBV28 and TRBJ2-7; D is ambiguous. V lost 6 bases, J lost 3 bases, and 15 bases lay in between. Germline CDR1 is MDHEN and CDR2 is SYDVKM. The CDR3 consists of 14 residues. The CDR3 here is CASRKGEVLYEQYF. The CDR3 DNA sequence: TGTGCCAGCAGAAAAGGAGAAGTACTCTACGAGCAGTACTTC. Looking up the rest from reference TRBV28 and TRBJ2-7 gives the full variable domain: DVKVTQSSRYLVKRTGEKVFLECVQDMDHENMFWYRQDPGLGLRLIYFSYDVKMKEKGDIPEGYSVSREKKERFSLILESASTNQTSMYLCASRKGEVLYEQYFGPGTRLTVT.

This rearrangement joins TRBV5-1 to TRBJ2-5, with D perhaps given as TRBD1 or TRBD2 (5 bases each). Germline V gives CDR1 SGHRS, CDR2 YFSETQ. V lost 2 bases, J lost 3 bases, and 11 bases lay in between. This CDR3 is built from 14 residues. The CDR3, as DNA: TGCGCCAGCAGCTTTTGGGACCTCAAAGAGACCCAGTACTTC. Its translation: CASSFWDLKETQYF.

CDR3 protein: CASSLGVAGVTGELFF. The CDR3 DNA follows: TGTGCCAGCAGCCTCGGGGTAGCGGGAGTGACCGGGGAGCTGTTTTTT. This chain connects TRBV7-8 to TRBJ2-2; 9 bases line up with TRBD2. This CDR3 is built from 16 residues. The V gene's germline CDR1 is SGHVS and CDR2 FQNEAQ. V lost 5 bases to trimming and J lost 5 bases; unmatched junction nucleotides: 9.

This sequence joins TRBV19 and TRBJ2-1; 8 bases match TRBD2. With V trimmed by 5 bases and J by 9 bases, 9 bases remained unmatched. Per germline, CDR1 LNHDA and CDR2 SQIVND (reference sequence). The CDR3 contains 14 residues. The CDR3 DNA reads as TGTGCCAGTAGTCCTGTTTTGCGGGAGGCTGAGCAGTTCTTC. As protein: CASSPVLREAEQFF.

The rearrangement joins TRBV6-6 to TRBJ2-1; 7 positions agree with TRBD1. V was clipped by 4 bases and J by 5 bases; unmatched bases: 11. Germline V gene data show CDR1 as MNHNY and CDR2 as SVGAGI (reference sequence). This CDR3 spans 16 amino acids. The DNA of the CDR3 is TGTGCCAGCAGTTCACAGGGGCAAGCCCTCAACAATGAGCAGTTCTTC. This codes for CASSSQGQALNNEQFF.

This chain uses TRBV28 with TRBJ1-1; tentatively, D is TRBD1 (5 bases). V was pared by 6 bases and J by 3 bases, with 8 bases between. CDR3 length: 12 amino acids. Germline V lookup: CDR1 MDHEN, CDR2 SYDVKM. The CDR3 loop reads CASSRGYTEAFF. The CDR3 nucleotides are TGTGCCAGCAGCCGGGGCTACACTGAAGCTTTCTTT. Supplemented by reference TRBV28 and TRBJ1-1, the full variable domain reads DVKVTQSSRYLVKRTGEKVFLECVQDMDHENMFWYRQDPGLGLRLIYFSYDVKMKEKGDIPEGYSVSREKKERFSLILESASTNQTSMYLCASSRGYTEAFFGQGTRLTVV.

As for this clone: The same CDR3 also results from other DNA sequences found in this sample. The chain employs TRBV18 and TRBJ1-5, with 10 bases lining up with TRBD1. V was clipped by 2 bases and J by 2 bases; unmatched bases: 0. Germline V gene sequence: CDR1 KGHSH, CDR2 LQKENI. The CDR3 is 15 residues long. In nucleotides, the CDR3 is TGTGCCAGCTCACCAGGGACAGGGGGCAATCAGCCCCAGCATTTT. This sequence encodes CASSPGTGGNQPQHF.

The gene calls are TRBV7-2 and TRBJ1-2; TRBD1 agrees at 9 bases. The CDR3 length is 15 residues. With 4 bases clipped from V and 3 bases from J, the junction kept 6 bases outside the gene matches. Per the germline V gene, CDR1 is SGHTA and CDR2 is FQGNSA. CDR3 bases: TGTGCCAGCAGCTACACAACAGGGGGCGACTATGGCTACACCTTC. The encoded protein is CASSYTTGGDYGYTF.

This rearrangement joins TRBV27 to TRBJ2-7, with no clear D. Germline CDR1 is MNHEY and CDR2 is SMNVEV (reference sequence). Trimming shortened V by 7 bases and J by 5 bases, and 15 bases separated the two germline ends. This CDR3 contains 13 residues. The CDR3 DNA reads as TGTGCCAGCACCGACCTATATTCGGACGAGCAGTACTTC. Translated, it gives CASTDLYSDEQYF.

V usage is TRBV28 and J usage is TRBJ2-1, with TRBD2 matching over 10 bases. The germline V gene has CDR1 MDHEN and CDR2 SYDVKM. The J segment lost 9 bases and the V segment lost 6 bases, leaving 11 bases of the junction unmatched. This CDR3 is 15 amino acids long. DNA for the CDR3: TGTGCCAGCAGCCGTCGGGCTAGCGGGAGAGTTGAGCAGTTCTTC. It translates to CASSRRASGRVEQFF.

The chain links TRBV2 to TRBJ2-6; D might be TRBD1 (6 bases). Germline CDR1 SNHLY, CDR2 FYNNEI. CDR3 size: 17 residues. Trimming took 6 bases from V and 1 from J, leaving 16 bases between them. CDR3 residues: CASSPDRYRSGANVLTF. In DNA form, the CDR3 reads TGTGCCAGCAGCCCTGACAGGTACCGGTCTGGGGCCAACGTCCTGACTTTC.

This sequence joins TRBV28 and TRBJ1-1; 7 bases fit TRBD1. V gave up 4 bases and J gave up 5 bases; unmatched junction bases: 10. Germline CDR1 MDHEN, CDR2 SYDVKM. The CDR3 loop spans 15 amino acids. In nucleotides, the CDR3 is TGTGCCAGCAGTTCCCCCGACAGGGTAGGAACTGAAGCTTTCTTT. Its translation is CASSSPDRVGTEAFF.

This clone is a singleton in its sample. The rearrangement joins TRBV27 to TRBJ2-5; D ambiguous. Germline CDR1 is MNHEY and CDR2 is SMNVEV (reference sequence). The length of the CDR3 is 14 residues. V lost 2 bases, J lost 4 bases, and 11 bases lay in between. The CDR3 nucleotides read TGTGCCAGCAGTTTAAGGCCAGCCTCAGAGACCCAGTACTTC. Translating it yields CASSLRPASETQYF.

This chain joins TRBV6-5 and TRBJ1-1, with TRBD1 matching 7 bases. The CDR3 length is 13 residues. Germline V gene data show CDR1 as MNHEY and CDR2 as SVGAGI. V was clipped by 6 bases and J by 7 bases; unmatched bases: 8. This CDR3 reads CASSSTGRNEAFF. CDR3 DNA: TGTGCCAGCAGCTCGACAGGGAGGAATGAAGCTTTCTTT.